This TCR beta chain was recovered during a study of tumor-infiltrating lymphocytes in primary liver carcinoma. General study findings and limits: Researchers found tumor-adjacent and tumor-blood pairs overlapped less than tumor region pairs.

Worth noting for this clonotype: The antigen is not known.

Blood RNA came from unsorted whole blood; germline DNA was also extracted. Making TCR beta cDNA involved approximately 0.5 ug total RNA and a constant-region primer. Generation of the TCR beta libraries relied on three nested multiplex PCR rounds using slightly modified ARM-PCR. The first two PCR rounds used TRBV1-TRBV30 primers with a Cbeta primer, nine to eleven cycles each. TCRdb passed the multiplex PCR reads through MiXCR, listing each CDR3 protein once. Among 180,000 or so distinct CDR3 sequences listed, 60% were seen once. CDR3 length: 14 residues. Trimming cost V 2 bases and J 7 bases, with 14 bases left between them. Germline V gene lookup returns CDR1 MNHEY and CDR2 SVGEGT.

The genes are TRBV6-2 or TRBV6-3 and TRBJ2-5; a weak D match, TRBD1 (6 bases). The sample consisted of peripheral blood. The receptor's source is a man aged 35 to 55 with primary liver carcinoma and hepatitis B virus infection. The DNA for the CDR3 is TGTGCCAGCAGTTACCTACAGGGTCAGCGGACCCAGTACTTC. Translated, it gives CASSYLQGQRTQYF.